This T cell receptor (beta chain) was documented in a study of Ad26.COV2.S vaccination and SARS-CoV-2 variants. Treatment noted: about 20 received Ad26.COV2.S at low or high dose, single or two shots; about 5 received placebo; per-sample allocation not given. Each sample was drawn 63 days after the first injection (of vaccine or placebo). The method was immunoSEQ multiplex PCR; TCRdb's version includes in-frame clones alone and lacks a portion of them. Among 350,000 to 500,000 clones listed, 90% were seen once. This TCR was recovered from a person aged 18-65 years who received the Ad26.COV2.S COVID-19 vaccine or a placebo. Sequenced material: peripheral blood, taken in a trial of Ad26.COV2.S vaccine versus placebo.

CDR3 protein: CAWSLSGGTDTQYF. The CDR3 coding sequence is TGTGCCTGGAGTCTTAGCGGTGGCACAGATACGCAGTATTTT. V gene TRBV30 combines with J gene TRBJ2-3; TRBD2 is a possible D gene (6 bases). This CDR3 is 14 amino acids long. Germline lookup yields CDR1 GTSNPN and CDR2 SVGIG (reference sequence). V was clipped by 2 bases and J by 1 base, with 10 bases between them.